This section outlines one T cell receptor (beta chain) sequence together with its context. Germline is not matched at one junction end, which may reflect a read error. Sample time point: blood 2 weeks post-SBRT. The treatment denotes: 15 Gy SBRT to primary tumor, nephrectomy 4 weeks later. This sample was included in a study of radiation and T cells in renal cell carcinoma. The protocol was immunoSEQ multiplex PCR, while the TCRdb copy is restricted to in-frame clones and leaves out a portion. The sample consists of some 76,000 clones, 82% of them appearing once. CDR1 MDHEN and CDR2 SYDVKM come from the germline V gene. This CDR3 has 20 amino acids.

The starting material was blood, obtained from a patient whose treatment included radiotherapy and nephrectomy. The chain has TRBV28 and TRBJ2-7; a possible D gene is TRBD2 (5 bases). The TCR originated in a man in his fifties or sixties with renal cell carcinoma. For the CDR3, the DNA is TGTGCCAGCAGTTTCCCGCTTCGGAGGAATACGGCCTCGGGCCCCTATGAGCAGTACTTC. Amino acids: CASSFPLRRNTASGPYEQYF. The full variable domain, rest sourced from reference TRBV28 and TRBJ2-7, is DVKVTQSSRYLVKRTGEKVFLECVQDMDHENMFWYRQDPGLGLRLIYFSYDVKMKEKGDIPEGYSVSREKKERFSLILESASTNQTSMYLCASSFPLRRNTASGPYEQYFGPGTRLTVT.